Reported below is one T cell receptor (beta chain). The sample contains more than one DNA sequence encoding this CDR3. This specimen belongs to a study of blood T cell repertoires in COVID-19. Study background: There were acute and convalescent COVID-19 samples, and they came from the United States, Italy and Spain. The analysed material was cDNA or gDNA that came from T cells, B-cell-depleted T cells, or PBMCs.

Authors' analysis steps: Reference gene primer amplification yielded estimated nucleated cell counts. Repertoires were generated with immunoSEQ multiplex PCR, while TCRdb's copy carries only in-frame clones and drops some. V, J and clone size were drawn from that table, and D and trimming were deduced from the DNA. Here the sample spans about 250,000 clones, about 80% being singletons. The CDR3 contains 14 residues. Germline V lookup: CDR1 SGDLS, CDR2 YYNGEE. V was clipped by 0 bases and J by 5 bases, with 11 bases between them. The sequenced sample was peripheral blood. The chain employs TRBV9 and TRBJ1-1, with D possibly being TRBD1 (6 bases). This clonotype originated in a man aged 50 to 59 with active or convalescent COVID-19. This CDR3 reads CASSVGGRGTEAFF. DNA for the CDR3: TGTGCCAGCAGCGTAGGTGGCAGGGGAACTGAAGCTTTCTTT.